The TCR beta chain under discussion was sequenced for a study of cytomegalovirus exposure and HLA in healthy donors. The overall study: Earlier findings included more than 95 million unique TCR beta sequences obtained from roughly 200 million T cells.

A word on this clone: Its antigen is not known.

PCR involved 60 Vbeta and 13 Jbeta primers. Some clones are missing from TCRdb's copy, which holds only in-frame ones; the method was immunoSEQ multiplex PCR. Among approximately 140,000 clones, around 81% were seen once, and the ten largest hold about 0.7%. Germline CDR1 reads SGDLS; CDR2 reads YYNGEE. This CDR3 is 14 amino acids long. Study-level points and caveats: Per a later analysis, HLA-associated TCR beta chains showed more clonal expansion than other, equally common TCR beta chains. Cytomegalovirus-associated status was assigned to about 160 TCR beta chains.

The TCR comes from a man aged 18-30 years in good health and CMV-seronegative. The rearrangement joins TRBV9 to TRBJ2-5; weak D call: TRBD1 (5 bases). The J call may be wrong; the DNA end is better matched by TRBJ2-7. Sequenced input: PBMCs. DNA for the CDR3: TGTGCCAGCAGCGAGATTGACAGTTCCTACGAGCAGTACTTC. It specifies CASSEIDSSYEQYF.